This T cell receptor beta chain was sequenced for a study of cytomegalovirus exposure and HLA in healthy donors. Study information: In a later analysis, the approximately 120 validation repertoires were reported to have used the same platform as the 600 to 800 first-cohort repertoires. Study results and limitations: Cytomegalovirus association was assigned to over 150 TCR beta chains. Reports credit the classifier with highly specific, highly sensitive diagnosis of cytomegalovirus status.

With respect to this clone: What it binds is unknown.

Germline V lookup: CDR1 MNHEY, CDR2 SMNVEV (reference sequence). Trimming pared 1 base from V and 3 bases from J, leaving 13 bases between. The CDR3 is 15 residues long. Method: immunoSEQ multiplex PCR; TCRdb's copy keeps in-frame clones and lacks some. The sample has about 280,000 clones, just over 85% seen once; the top ten hold around 1%. Donors came from a validation cohort of over 100 subjects, distinct from the first 666-subject cohort. The chain carries TRBV27 and TRBJ2-7, with D possibly being TRBD1 (6 bases). Sequenced input: PBMCs. The TCR was taken from a young woman in good health and CMV-seronegative. The CDR3 region is CASSLLAGADYEQYF. CDR3 coding DNA: TGTGCCAGCAGTTTATTGGCAGGGGCCGACTACGAGCAGTACTTC.